Listed here are 26 T cell receptor beta chains from one sample, sequenced in a study of naive and memory T cell subsets. Treatment: skin biopsy from PPD injection site in Mantoux-positive individual. TCR cDNA received a 3' ligated oligonucleotide that carried a UMI. Amplification of ligated cDNA took four PCR rounds with SP2 and nested alpha and beta constant primers. TCRdb fed the UMI-ligation and nested PCR reads into MiXCR, producing one record per CDR3 protein. The table has around 31,000 distinct CDR3 sequences, less than 8.5% seen once; the top ten hold 3% to 3.5%. Material: skin, obtained from a tuberculin skin test site. The receptors here all came from an adult in good health.

This clonotype was recorded many times. The V gene is TRBV20-1, the J gene TRBJ1-1; no clear D gene. V shed 0 bases and J shed 1 base, with 12 bases lying between them. CDR3 length: 15 amino acids. Per germline, CDR1 DFQATT and CDR2 SNEGSKA (reference sequence). CDR3 loop: CSARDLALGNTEAFF. CDR3 nucleotide sequence: TGCAGTGCTAGAGATCTCGCCCTGGGGAACACTGAAGCTTTCTTT.

The gene calls are TRBV6-7 and TRBJ2-1, with unresolved D. TRBV6-7 is known as an ORF, though its function is uncertain. Trimming stripped 4 bases from V and 7 bases from J, with 20 bases between. The CDR3 spans 16 residues. CDR3 DNA: TGTGCCAGCAGTTTCCAGGCCATCGCGAAGGTAAATGAGCAGTTCTTC. This codes for CASSFQAIAKVNEQFF.

This clonotype was detected many times. V is TRBV29-1 and J is TRBJ2-5; D may be TRBD2 (6 bases). V lost 2 bases, J lost 3 bases, and 16 bases lay in between. This CDR3 region has 15 residues. The germline V gene encodes CDR1 SQVTM and CDR2 ANQGSEA. For the CDR3, the DNA is TGCAGCGTTGAAAATATAACAGGCGGGGAAGAGACCCAGTACTTC. It translates to CSVENITGGEETQYF.

This clonotype was seen a few times. The chain has TRBV11-2 and TRBJ1-1; 7 nucleotides match TRBD1. Germline CDR1 and CDR2: SGHAT and FQNNGV. The CDR3 extends over 15 amino acids. The V gene end was trimmed by 1 base and the J gene end by 0 bases; junction bases not matched to a gene: 2. This chain's CDR3 is CASSLGQGLNTEAFF. The CDR3 nucleotides are TGTGCCAGCAGCTTAGGACAGGGCCTGAACACTGAAGCTTTCTTT.

The chain links TRBV14 to TRBJ2-7; tentative D call: TRBD1 (6 bases). The germline CDR1 and CDR2 sequences are SGHDN and FVKESK. CDR3 length equals 12 residues. The ends were cut back, 4 bases at V and 6 bases at J, with 10 bases in the middle. CDR3 sequence (DNA): TGTGCCAGCAGCCCCAACAGGGTCGAGCAGTACTTC. Amino acids: CASSPNRVEQYF. Combining the CDR3 with reference TRBV14 and TRBJ2-7 gives the whole variable domain EAGVTQFPSHSVIEKGQTVTLRCDPISGHDNLYWYRRVMGKEIKFLLHFVKESKQDESGMPNNRFLAERTGGTYSTLKVQPAELEDSGVYFCASSPNRVEQYFGPGTRLTVT.

V usage is TRBV7-2 and J usage is TRBJ1-1; possible D gene TRBD1, 5 bases. The CDR3 covers 12 residues. Trimming pared 5 bases from V and 7 bases from J, leaving 11 bases between. Germline V gene sequence: CDR1 SGHTA, CDR2 FQGNSA. CDR3 sequence: CASSPGLIEAFF. CDR3 bases: TGTGCCAGCAGCCCGGGACTCATTGAAGCTTTCTTT. Drawing the rest from reference TRBV7-2 and TRBJ1-1, the complete variable domain is GAGVSQSPSNKVTEKGKDVELRCDPISGHTALYWYRQSLGQGLEFLIYFQGNSAPDKSGLPSDRFSAERTGGSVSTLTIQRTQQEDSAVYLCASSPGLIEAFFGQGTRLTVV.

This clonotype was counted between two and nine times. The chain recombines TRBV19 with TRBJ1-1; D is unclear. This CDR3 has 14 residues. Germline-derived CDR1 and CDR2 are LNHDA and SQIVND (reference sequence). The V and J ends lost 3 bases and 0 bases respectively, with 8 bases between them. CDR3 sequence: CASSIFLLNTEAFF. CDR3 in DNA: TGTGCCAGTAGTATCTTCCTCCTGAACACTGAAGCTTTCTTT.

The table lists this clonotype with many counts. V and J are TRBV11-2 and TRBJ2-2; tentatively, D is TRBD2 (5 bases). Germline V gene lookup returns CDR1 SGHAT and CDR2 FQNNGV. V lost 4 bases and J lost 6, with 18 bases in between. The length of the CDR3 is 16 residues. This chain's CDR3 is CASSSLFGGSPGELFF. In DNA form, the CDR3 reads TGTGCCAGCAGCTCACTGTTCGGTGGGAGCCCCGGGGAGCTGTTTTTT.

This clonotype was recorded a few times. The V call is TRBV4-1, the J call TRBJ1-2, with 8 bases matching TRBD1. This CDR3 is 14 amino acids long. The V and J ends lost 4 bases and 4 bases, in that order; junction bases with no gene match: 5. Germline CDR1 and CDR2: MGHRA and YSYEKL. Written as DNA, the CDR3 is TGCGCCAGCAGCCGTCAGGGGGCTCCCTATGGCTACACCTTC. Translating it yields CASSRQGAPYGYTF.

This clonotype was found many times. The rearrangement uses TRBV27 and TRBJ1-1; 9 bases agree with TRBD1. Losses at the gene ends were 0 bases for V and 6 bases for J; bases not matched to a gene: 8. This CDR3 comprises 16 residues. Germline V CDR1 and CDR2: MNHEY, SMNVEV (reference sequence). The CDR3 spells CASSLSLAGQGSEAFF. The DNA of the CDR3 is TGTGCCAGCAGTTTATCCCTGGCGGGACAGGGCTCTGAAGCTTTCTTT.

In its sample, this clonotype was seen many times. J is TRBJ1-1 and V is TRBV20-1; D gene unclear. Germline V lookup: CDR1 DFQATT, CDR2 SNEGSKA (reference sequence). The CDR3 covers 14 residues. The germline V and J ends were trimmed by 0 bases and 6 bases, with 14 bases remaining between them. This chain's CDR3 is CSARDKLTGAEAFF. The CDR3 nucleotides are TGCAGTGCTAGAGACAAACTTACGGGCGCTGAAGCTTTCTTT.

This clonotype has ten or more counts. The chain joins TRBV6-5 to TRBJ2-2; 7 nucleotides align to TRBD2. Trimming cost V 6 bases and J 2 bases; bases outside gene matches: 9. The CDR3 has 16 residues. Germline values: CDR1 MNHEY, CDR2 SVGAGI. CDR3 sequence (DNA): TGTGCCAGCAGCTATTCTAGCGGATTAAACACCGGGGAGCTGTTTTTT. It is translated as CASSYSSGLNTGELFF.

This clonotype came up a few times. The chain has TRBV18 and TRBJ2-7; possibly TRBD2 for D (5 bases). The CDR3 covers 16 residues. Germline V CDR1 and CDR2: KGHSH, LQKENI. Between the trimmed V and J ends, which lost 5 bases and 0 bases, there was a span of 17 bases. CDR3 region: CASSSTGGPSSYEQYF. The CDR3 DNA sequence: TGTGCCAGCTCATCCACTGGAGGCCCCAGCTCCTACGAGCAGTACTTC.

This clonotype was counted many times. The chain carries TRBV7-6 and TRBJ2-7; D assignment may be TRBD1 or TRBD2 (5 bases each). V was trimmed by 3 bases and J by 2 bases, leaving 11 bases between them. Germline V gives CDR1 SGHVS, CDR2 FNYEAQ. CDR3 length: 14 residues. The CDR3 DNA follows: TGTGCCAGCAGCTTGAGAGGGGTTGCCTACGAGCAGTACTTC. It yields the protein CASSLRGVAYEQYF.

This clonotype is medium-sized by share. V and J are TRBV13 and TRBJ2-7; tentative D call: TRBD2 (6 bases). The V end lost 6 bases, the J end lost 0 bases, and 9 bases lay between the germline ends. The CDR3 is 13 amino acids. Germline loops: CDR1 PRHDT, CDR2 FYEKMQ (reference sequence). Written as DNA, the CDR3 is TGTGCCAGCAGGGACTACAACTCCTACGAGCAGTACTTC. Protein: CASRDYNSYEQYF.

In this sample, this clonotype is medium-sized (0.01 to 0.1%). The rearrangement uses TRBV14 and TRBJ2-5, with D uncertain. The length of the CDR3 is 14 residues. Germline CDR1 reads SGHDN; CDR2 reads FVKESK. The germline V and J ends were trimmed by 0 bases and 2 bases, with 7 bases remaining between them. The CDR3 DNA is TGTGCCAGCAGCCAAGATTTTCAGCAAGAGACCCAGTACTTC. As protein: CASSQDFQQETQYF.

This clonotype was seen at least ten times. V gene TRBV5-4 combines with J gene TRBJ1-2, with 8 bases fitting TRBD1. CDR1 SGHNT and CDR2 YYREEE come from the germline V gene (reference sequence). V trimming: 1 base; J trimming: 3 bases; junction bases outside the gene matches: 5. The CDR3 has 15 amino acids. The CDR3 region is CASSLRRTGHYGYTF. The DNA for the CDR3 is TGTGCCAGCAGCTTGCGAAGGACAGGGCACTATGGCTACACCTTC.

This clonotype has a count of ten or more. The chain is built from TRBV5-4 and TRBJ2-3; 9 positions match TRBD2. Germline CDR1 reads SGHNT; CDR2 reads YYREEE (reference sequence). The J segment lost 2 bases and the V segment lost 0 bases, leaving 13 bases of the junction unmatched. This CDR3 spans 19 amino acids. CDR3 nucleotides: TGTGCCAGCAGCTTGGGAGTGAGCGGGGGGCCCTATTCCACAGATACGCAGTATTTT. Protein: CASSLGVSGGPYSTDTQYF.

This clonotype showed up just a few times. This chain links TRBV19 with TRBJ1-5; the D gene is possibly TRBD1 (6 bases). Trimming shortened V by 6 bases and J by 8 bases, and 14 bases separated the two germline ends. CDR1 LNHDA and CDR2 SQIVND come from the germline V gene (reference sequence). The CDR3 totals 13 residues. The CDR3: CASSYGQLEPQHF. In DNA form, the CDR3 reads TGTGCCAGTAGCTATGGACAGTTGGAGCCCCAGCATTTT.

This clonotype showed up just a few times. In nucleotides, the CDR3 is TGTGCCAGCAGCTGGGACACCCACCGAACCAATGAGCAGTTCTTC. As protein: CASSWDTHRTNEQFF. The chain couples TRBV7-9 to TRBJ2-1, with D perhaps matching TRBD1 (6 bases). This CDR3 contains 15 residues. Germline V gene sequence: CDR1 SEHNR, CDR2 FQNEAQ (reference sequence). V gave up 4 bases and J gave up 6 bases, with 16 bases separating them. The full variable domain, in which reference TRBV7-9 and TRBJ2-1 provide the parts outside the CDR3, is DTGVSQNPRHKITKRGQNVTFRCDPISEHNRLYWYRQTLGQGPEFLTYFQNEAQLEKSRLLSDRFSAERPKGSFSTLEIQRTEQGDSAMYLCASSWDTHRTNEQFFGPGTRLTVL.

The sample holds a few counts of this clonotype. This chain links TRBV5-1 with TRBJ1-2; D unresolved. CDR1 is SGHRS, CDR2 YFSETQ, per germline. This CDR3 has 14 residues. V lost 4 bases to trimming and J lost 8 bases, with 18 bases between them. The CDR3 loop reads CASSGVDAARGYTF. The CDR3 DNA sequence: TGCGCCAGCAGCGGAGTGGACGCCGCTAGAGGCTACACCTTC.

This chain joins TRBV9 and TRBJ2-2; no firm D call. This CDR3 contains 17 residues. V was shortened by 1 base and J by 0 bases, with 13 bases between the two germline ends. Germline lookup yields CDR1 SGDLS and CDR2 YYNGEE. The CDR3 DNA is TGTGCCAGCAGCGTACTATCTAGAAACACGAACACCGGGGAGCTGTTTTTT. It is translated as CASSVLSRNTNTGELFF.

There are many counts of this clonotype. The chain combines TRBV11-3 with TRBJ2-1; D ambiguous. This CDR3 has 13 amino acids. The germline CDR1 and CDR2 sequences are SGHNT and YENEEA. Trimming cost V 5 bases and J 6 bases, with 11 bases left between them. CDR3 nucleotides: TGTGCCAGCAGCCCGTCTAGAGGCAATGAGCAGTTCTTC. Translated, it gives CASSPSRGNEQFF.

This sequence joins TRBV4-1 and TRBJ2-7; D call uncertain. The germline V gene encodes CDR1 MGHRA and CDR2 YSYEKL. This CDR3 spans 14 amino acids. Trimming pared 3 bases from V and 7 bases from J, leaving 16 bases between. The CDR3 DNA reads as TGCGCCAGCAGCCATACGACCACTCCTAGGGAGCAGTACTTC. As protein: CASSHTTTPREQYF.

This clonotype was observed at least ten times. V gene TRBV20-1 combines with J gene TRBJ2-2; TRBD1 aligns across 8 bases. The CDR3 covers 17 residues. Germline V gene sequence: CDR1 DFQATT, CDR2 SNEGSKA (reference sequence). The V and J ends lost 3 bases and 3 bases, in that order; junction bases with no gene match: 12. The CDR3 DNA reads as TGCAGTGCTAGGGATATTAGGACAGGGATCCACACCGGGGAGCTGTTTTTT. Its translation: CSARDIRTGIHTGELFF.

V is TRBV19 and J is TRBJ1-2; weak D call: TRBD1 (6 bases). The germline gives CDR1 LNHDA, CDR2 SQIVND (reference sequence). CDR3 length: 15 residues. V was shortened by 3 bases and J by 2 bases, with 13 bases between the two germline ends. The CDR3 DNA reads as TGTGCCAGTAGTATTCGGACAGTTAGGAACTATGGCTACACCTTC. Translation gives CASSIRTVRNYGYTF.